This TCR beta chain appears in the sequencing data of a study of blood T cell repertoires in COVID-19. At the level of the study: Acute and convalescent COVID-19 specimens originated in the United States, Italy and Spain.

This clone was seen only once. The data were produced by immunoSEQ multiplex PCR, yet TCRdb's version contains in-frame clones alone and is incomplete. This table holds about 46,000 clones, 80% to 90% found once. This CDR3 region has 16 residues. With V trimmed by 4 bases and J by 5 bases, 9 bases remained unmatched. Per the germline V gene, CDR1 is LGHNA and CDR2 is YSLEER. While infection was still active, Seattle patients were enrolled and then followed longitudinally. This sequence joins TRBV4-3 and TRBJ2-1; 9 bases match TRBD1. What was sequenced was peripheral blood. The TCR comes from an elderly woman with COVID-19, enrolled during active disease. CDR3 in amino acids: CASSPLGGQGHNEQFF. In DNA, the CDR3 is TGCGCCAGCAGCCCCCTGGGGGGACAGGGCCACAATGAGCAGTTCTTC.